The rows below give T cell receptor beta chains drawn from one sample of a study of shared clonotypes between healthy human individuals. Clones were read by immunoSEQ multiplex PCR, and TCRdb kept only the in-frame ones, dropping some. The data contain about 550,000 clones, 95% to 96% of them singletons. Source material: naive CD8+ T cells sorted from blood. Receptors originate from a woman aged 25 to 45 in good health. CDR3s include the opening cysteine and the closing phenylalanine or tryptophan. D genes are given only for firm matches. Clone size is given for some rows only: seen once, a few or many times, or a class if the clone is expanded.

d_call	v_call	j_call	clone_size	cdr3_nt	cdr3_aa
TRBD2	TRBV15	TRBJ2-1	.	TGTGCCACCAGCAGAGACCCTAGCGGGAGTGAAAACAATGAGCAGTTCTTC	CATSRDPSGSENNEQFF
TRBD1	TRBV5-4	TRBJ2-6	.	TGTGCCAGCAGCTCGCCGACAGGGGGCGCTGGGGCCAACGTCCTGACTTTC	CASSSPTGGAGANVLTF
.	TRBV4-1	TRBJ2-1	.	TGCGCCAGCAGACGTCTAGCGTTTGCCTACAATGAGCAGTTCTTC	CASRRLAFAYNEQFF
.	TRBV5-6	TRBJ1-1	.	TGTGCCAGCAGCTGGGGGACGAGAATCACTGAAGCTTTCTTT	CASSWGTRITEAFF
.	TRBV27	TRBJ2-7	.	TGTGCCAGCAGTCCCTCGCTCCCAACCCCCTACGAGCAGTACTTC	CASSPSLPTPYEQYF
.	TRBV28	TRBJ2-7	.	TGTGCCAGCAGTTTTCGTTCCTACGAGCAGTACTTC	CASSFRSYEQYF
.	TRBV7-9	TRBJ1-4	.	TGTGCCAGCAGCCCGAACCTCTTAAGGGAGGCTAATGAAAAACTGTTTTTT	CASSPNLLREANEKLFF
.	TRBV13	TRBJ2-1	.	TGTGCCAGCAGCTTAGGCGGGAGTGACCCCTACAATGAGCAGTTCTTC	CASSLGGSDPYNEQFF
TRBD1	TRBV13	TRBJ1-2	once	TGTGCCAGCAGCTCCGGGACAGCAATTAGCAACTATGGCTACACCTTC	CASSSGTAISNYGYTF
.	TRBV5-4	TRBJ1-4	.	TGTGCCAGCAGCTTGGGGGCGGGAGAAAAACTGTTTTTT	CASSLGAGEKLFF
.	TRBV7-2	TRBJ2-4	.	TGTGCCGGGATCTCGGTAGGGACGTACAAAAACATTCAGTACTTC	CAGISVGTYKNIQYF
.	TRBV6-5	TRBJ2-1	.	TGTGCCAGCAGCAGCGGGAATGAGCAGTTCTTC	CASSSGNEQFF
.	TRBV7-9	TRBJ2-7	.	TGTGCCAGCCGACTAGACCCCTCCTACGAGCAGTACTTC	CASRLDPSYEQYF
TRBD2	TRBV11-2	TRBJ2-1	.	TGTGCCAGCAGCTTCGCTAGCGGGAGCGGCAATGAGCAGTTCTTC	CASSFASGSGNEQFF
.	TRBV5-6	TRBJ2-3	once	TGTGCCAGCAGCTTGGATACAGATACGCAGTATTTT	CASSLDTDTQYF